This T cell receptor (beta chain) was documented in a study of blood T cells in healthy people across ages. Study in general: About one barcoded beta molecule per two T cells was the capture yield of template switching. Study-level points and caveats: Older individuals had lower TCR beta diversity per million T cells (the decline was roughly linear).

The second PCR ran roughly 6 to 11 cycles with a sample-barcoded 5' primer and J-beta primers. TCRdb redid the calling of the 5' RACE reads with MiXCR, one entry per CDR3 protein. The table has approximately 1,000,000 distinct CDR3 sequences, 35% to 50% seen once. To note about this clonotype: No antigen is known for it.

The specimen sequenced was blood. This TCR was sampled from a woman aged 60-70 years in good health.

The CDR3 spells CAISVTSGVGDTQYF. The CDR3 DNA reads as TGTGCCATCAGTGTGACTAGCGGGGTTGGAGATACGCAGTATTTT. The rearrangement links TRBV10-3 to TRBJ2-3; TRBD2 aligns across 11 bases. The CDR3 is made up of 15 amino acids. Germline CDR1 and CDR2: ENHRY and SYGVKD. Trimming at V came to 4 bases and at J to 5 bases, leaving 5 bases not matched to a gene.